The clone carrying this TCR beta chain was found many times. Its antigen is not known. The record originates from a study of T cells in Graves' hyperthyroidism and ophthalmopathy. Overall study results and limits: A model using 13 V-J features told ophthalmopathy apart from stable hyperthyroidism.

TCR beta CDR3 region amplification was performed from RNA transcripts. Carried out on the TCR CDR3, a first-round RT-PCR used the HTBI primer set. TCRdb ran MiXCR on the multiplex PCR reads and lists one entry per CDR3 protein. Here the sample spans fewer than 550,000 distinct CDR3 sequences, around a sixth being singletons. The CDR3 runs to 16 residues. The germline gives CDR1 SQVTM, CDR2 ANQGSEA. V was pared by 0 bases and J by 9 bases, with 21 bases between. The receptor was derived from a woman aged 18-29 years with Graves' hyperthyroidism. The genes are TRBV29-1 and TRBJ2-4; possibly TRBD2 for D (6 bases). Sequencing was done on a sample of blood. CDR3 protein: CSVEDPGWGRPGIQYF. Here the CDR3 DNA reads TGCAGCGTTGAAGATCCCGGGTGGGGGAGGCCGGGCATTCAGTACTTC. Full variable domain (remainder filled in from reference TRBV29-1 and TRBJ2-4): SAVISQKPSRDICQRGTSLTIQCQVDSQVTMMFWYRQQPGQSLTLIATANQGSEATYESGFVIDKFPISRPNLTFSTLTVSNMSPEDSSIYLCSVEDPGWGRPGIQYFGAGTRLSVL.